Listed below are T cell receptor beta chains from one sample, sequenced in a study of blood T cell repertoires in COVID-19. The repertoire was sequenced with immunoSEQ multiplex PCR; TCRdb's copy has only in-frame clones and lacks some. Altogether fewer than 250,000 clones are present, around four fifths being singletons, with the ten largest covering 7.6%. The source material was peripheral blood. The receptors here all came from a woman aged 45-60 years with active or convalescent COVID-19. The CDR3 runs from the conserved cysteine through the conserved F or W. A D gene is named only where the DNA matches it firmly. A clone size is listed for some rows: how often the clone was seen (once, few, many), or a class if it is expanded.

J	D	size	V	DNA	CDR3
TRBJ1-1	TRBD1	-	TRBV2	TGTGCCAGCAGGGACAGGGGGCGAAGCACTGAAGCTTTCTTT	CASRDRGRSTEAFF
TRBJ1-2	-	once	TRBV28	TGTGCCAGCAGTTTAGTGGCCTATGGCTACACCTTC	CASSLVAYGYTF
TRBJ2-5	-	once	TRBV7-9	TGTGCCAGCAGCTCCTTACGGGGGACTGACAGGGAGTGGTCCCAGTACTTC	CASSSLRGTDREWSQYF
TRBJ1-6	-	-	TRBV6-5	TGTGCCAGCAGTTACCTTTTAAATTCACCCCTCCACTTT	CASSYLLNSPLHF
TRBJ1-4	TRBD1	-	TRBV10-3	TGTGCCATCAGTGTCCGGGACAGGGGTTCTTGCCACGAAATTCCGCTAGATGAAAAACTGTTTTTT	CAISVRDRGSCHEIPLDEKLFF
TRBJ2-2	-	few	TRBV7-6	TGTGCCAGCAGCTTCAAGGCAGGGCCCACCGGGGAGCTGTTTTTT	CASSFKAGPTGELFF
TRBJ1-2	-	-	TRBV7-8	TGTGCCAGCATCCCGGGGAGCCTTAAAGGGAGTCATGGCTACACCTTC	CASIPGSLKGSHGYTF
TRBJ1-3	-	once	TRBV15	TGTGCCACCAGCAGAGACCCGAGACACCAAGTCACCATATATTTT	CATSRDPRHQVTIYF
TRBJ2-3	-	-	TRBV7-2	TGTGCCAGCAGCCCAACAGATACGCAGTATTTT	CASSPTDTQYF
TRBJ2-5	TRBD2	-	TRBV5-1	TGCGCCAGCCGCCCGGGGGGGGAGCAAGAGACCCAGTACTTC	CASRPGGEQETQYF
TRBJ2-5	-	-	TRBV24-1	TGTGCCACCAGTGACCGTGGACAGACACGCCAAGAGACCCAGTACTTC	CATSDRGQTRQETQYF
TRBJ2-2	-	-	TRBV19	TGTGCCAGTAGTCCCGCCGGGTCCAACACCGGGGAGCTGTTTTTT	CASSPAGSNTGELFF
TRBJ1-5	TRBD1	-	TRBV5-1	TGCGCCAGCCTAGGACAGGGTGGGGCCGATAGCAATCAGCCCCAGCATTTT	CASLGQGGADSNQPQHF
TRBJ1-1	-	-	TRBV27	TGTGCCAGCAGTTTACTGGCAGGAGGGAACACTGAAGCTTTCTTT	CASSLLAGGNTEAFF
TRBJ1-1	-	-	TRBV6-5	TGTGCCAGCAGTTACTCTAGGGGGACTGAAGCTTTCTTT	CASSYSRGTEAFF
TRBJ2-1	TRBD2	once	TRBV27	TGTGCCAGCAGTATAAGCCCGGGACTAGCGTACTACAATGAGCAGTTCTTC	CASSISPGLAYYNEQFF
TRBJ1-5	TRBD1	-	TRBV19	TGTGCCAGTAGCGTTGACAGGGGGCTTGGTCCCCAGCATTTT	CASSVDRGLGPQHF
TRBJ1-2	-	-	TRBV7-9	TGTGCCAGCAGCAAAAGCGGGGGAGGCTATGGCTACACCTTC	CASSKSGGGYGYTF
TRBJ1-2	TRBD1	-	TRBV7-8	TGTGCCAGCAGTTCCCAGGGACAGGGTCTTGGCTACACCTTC	CASSSQGQGLGYTF
TRBJ2-2	TRBD2	-	TRBV19	TGTGCCAGTAGTATGGCGACTAGCGGGAATTCCGGGGAGCTGTTTTTT	CASSMATSGNSGELFF
TRBJ2-7	-	-	TRBV2	TGTGCCAGCAGTGAAGCTCAGGGGCCTACCGAGCAGTACTTC	CASSEAQGPTEQYF
TRBJ1-1	-	-	TRBV6-5	TGTGCCAGCAGATTTTCGGCGGGGGACACTGAAGCTTTCTTT	CASRFSAGDTEAFF
TRBJ2-3	-	-	TRBV7-2	TGTGCCAGCAGCCAATCCGCGGGGTCTAGCACAGATACGCAGTATTTT	CASSQSAGSSTDTQYF
TRBJ2-2	TRBD1	once	TRBV24-1	TGTGCCACCAGTGACTCCAGACAGGGCAGGGACACCGGGGAGCTGTTTTTT	CATSDSRQGRDTGELFF
TRBJ2-1	TRBD2	-	TRBV5-4	TGTGCCAGCAGCCCCCCGGGACTAGCGGGGGGCGTAGATGAGCAGTTCTTC	CASSPPGLAGGVDEQFF
TRBJ2-3	-	-	TRBV28	TGTGCCAGCAGTTTAGGTAGGGGGTCGCTCACAGATACGCAGTATTTT	CASSLGRGSLTDTQYF
TRBJ2-3	-	-	TRBV5-6	TGTGCCAGCAGCTTGTCTGTCTTCACAGATACGCAGTATTTT	CASSLSVFTDTQYF
TRBJ1-2	-	-	TRBV7-9	TGTGCCAGCAGCCCGCCCGACACCGCCATCTATGGCTACACCTTC	CASSPPDTAIYGYTF
TRBJ2-3	-	-	TRBV28	TGTGCCAGCAGCCCCCTAGGGACTTCAGATACGCAGTATTTT	CASSPLGTSDTQYF
TRBJ2-4	-	-	TRBV6-5	TGTGCCAGCAGCCCAACCGGGACACAAAACATTCAGTACTTC	CASSPTGTQNIQYF
TRBJ2-5	-	-	TRBV12-3/TRBV12-4	TGTGCCAGCAGTCCGACAGGTCAAGGGACCCAGTACTTC	CASSPTGQGTQYF
TRBJ1-3	-	-	TRBV3-1/TRBV3-2	TGTGCCAGCAGCCAAGGTGCAGCGACCCGCCCGTCAAACACCATATATTTT	CASSQGAATRPSNTIYF
TRBJ1-2	TRBD1	-	TRBV2	TGTGCCAGCGGTGGACAGGGATCCTATGGCTACACCTTC	CASGGQGSYGYTF
TRBJ2-6	-	once	TRBV19	TGTGCCAGTAGTATAGAAAAAACAGCTGGGGCCAACGTCCTGACTTTC	CASSIEKTAGANVLTF
TRBJ1-5	TRBD1	-	TRBV18	TGTGCCAGCTCCCTACAACAGGGGGTCGATCAGCCCCAGCATTTT	CASSLQQGVDQPQHF
TRBJ1-5	-	-	TRBV10-2	TGCGCCAGCAGTGGCGGGAGCAATCAGCCCCAGCATTTT	CASSGGSNQPQHF
TRBJ1-1	-	-	TRBV19	TGTGCCAGTAGTATAGAGGCACCCATGAACACTGAAGCTTTCTTT	CASSIEAPMNTEAFF
TRBJ1-5	-	-	TRBV7-6	TGTGCCAGCAGCCCGGCCAGGGAACAGCCCCAGCATTTT	CASSPAREQPQHF
TRBJ2-5	-	once	TRBV10-3	TGTGCCATCAGAGGGCAGGGTGAAGAGACCCAGTACTTC	CAIRGQGEETQYF
TRBJ2-2	-	-	TRBV5-6	TGTGCCAGCAGCTTATCCTACACCGGGGAGCTGTTTTTT	CASSLSYTGELFF
TRBJ1-6	-	-	TRBV10-2	TGCGCCAGCAGTTCAAGCCGACAGCCTATGAATTCACCCCTCCACTTT	CASSSSRQPMNSPLHF
TRBJ1-5	TRBD1	-	TRBV3-1/TRBV3-2	TGTGCCAGCAGCCGGACGTGTCTAAGGGACAGCAAGAATAGCAATCAGCCCCAGCATTTT	CASSRTCLRDSKNSNQPQHF
TRBJ2-4	TRBD1	-	TRBV20-1	TGCAGTGCTAGTATCGGACAGGGGACGTTTGAAAACATTCAGTACTTC	CSASIGQGTFENIQYF
TRBJ1-6	TRBD1	-	TRBV27	TGTGCCAGCAGTTTATCGGGTCGGACAGGGGGGAATTCACCCCTCCACTTT	CASSLSGRTGGNSPLHF
TRBJ1-2	-	-	TRBV14	TGTGCCAGCAGCCACACAAACAGGGATGTCGACTATGGCTACACCTTC	CASSHTNRDVDYGYTF
TRBJ2-5	-	few	TRBV7-2	TGTGCCAGCAGCTACAGGGTTGAGACCCAGTACTTC	CASSYRVETQYF
TRBJ1-2	-	-	TRBV14	TGTGCCAGCAGCAAAGGGGCTCAGGGAACCTATGGCTACACCTTC	CASSKGAQGTYGYTF
TRBJ1-1	-	few	TRBV4-1	TGCGCCAGCAGCCAAGGGTGGGGCTCTAGGGATGAAGCTTTCTTT	CASSQGWGSRDEAFF
TRBJ1-1	-	-	TRBV7-8	TGTGCCAGCAGCTTACCCCGTTCGGGAGGCACTGAAGCTTTCTTT	CASSLPRSGGTEAFF
TRBJ2-3	-	-	TRBV5-1	TGCGCCAGCCTCAATCCCACTGGTGAATCAGATACGCAGTATTTT	CASLNPTGESDTQYF